The T cell receptor (beta chain) under discussion was sequenced for a study of blood T cell repertoires in COVID-19. For the study at large: Acute and convalescent COVID-19 samples came from the United States, Italy and Spain. The cDNA or gDNA used as material had been derived from T cells, B-cell-depleted T cells, or PBMCs.

V lost 3 bases to trimming and J lost 8 bases, with 8 bases between them. The CDR3 is 12 residues long. The germline gives CDR1 GTSNPN, CDR2 SVGIG (reference sequence). In the original analysis: How many nucleated cells were present was estimated from reference gene primer amplification. Method: immunoSEQ multiplex PCR; TCRdb's copy keeps in-frame clones and lacks some. That table is the source of V, J and clone size, and D and trimming were worked out from the DNA. The sample has around 89,000 clones, approximately 89% seen once. This receptor was identified in a man between 60 and 70 years old with acute or convalescent COVID-19. The specimen sequenced was peripheral blood. V gene TRBV30 combines with J gene TRBJ1-6; D ambiguous. The CDR3 DNA reads TGTGCCTGGAGAAGTGCGGATTCACCCCTCCACTTT. Translation gives CAWRSADSPLHF. The full variable domain, in which reference TRBV30 and TRBJ1-6 provide the parts outside the CDR3, is SQTIHQWPATLVQPVGSPLSLECTVEGTSNPNLYWYRQAAGRGLQLLFYSVGIGQISSEVPQNLSASRPQDRQFILSSKKLLLSDSGFYLCAWRSADSPLHFGNGTRLTVT.